Here is one T cell receptor beta chain with its context. The antigen remains unidentified. The data were taken from a study of cytomegalovirus exposure and HLA in healthy donors. Overall study: The 120 or so validation repertoires were produced on the same platform as the roughly 720 repertoires of the first cohort. This was reported in a later analysis.

Clones were sequenced by immunoSEQ multiplex PCR, and TCRdb holds only the in-frame ones, with some missing. The sample lists 100,000 to 150,000 clones; 89% were seen once. Study-wide points: The authors listed 150 to 200 TCR beta chains as cytomegalovirus-associated.

Among the 100 to 150 subjects of the validation cohort, separate from the roughly 670-subject first cohort, were the donors. Losses at the gene ends were 6 bases for V and 4 bases for J; bases not matched to a gene: 6. The V gene's germline CDR1 is SGHTA and CDR2 FQGNSA. The CDR3 runs to 13 residues. The origin of this receptor is a woman between 18 and 29 years old in good health and CMV-seronegative. The chain recombines TRBV7-2 with TRBJ2-7, with TRBD1 matching 7 bases. The material sequenced was PBMCs. CDR3 DNA sequence: TGTGCCAGCAGTTCTAAACAGGGGTACGAGCAGTACTTC. It translates to CASSSKQGYEQYF.